Reported below is one TCR beta chain. Per germline, CDR1 MGHDK and CDR2 SYGVNS. Trimming removed 4 bases from V and 2 bases from J, with 2 bases in between. CDR3 size: 11 residues. The data originate from a study of control samples from healthy donors and cancer patients. Assay used: immunoSEQ multiplex PCR; TCRdb lists only in-frame clones, some missing. The sample holds approximately 66,000 clones; roughly 89% are singletons and the top ten take 5.5% to 7%. This receptor was identified in a man aged 60 to 69 with colorectal cancer. V gene TRBV25-1 combines with J gene TRBJ1-2; D ambiguous. The sequenced material came from PBMCs. The CDR3 spells CASSGNYGYTF. The CDR3 bases are TGTGCCAGCAGTGGGAACTATGGCTACACCTTC.